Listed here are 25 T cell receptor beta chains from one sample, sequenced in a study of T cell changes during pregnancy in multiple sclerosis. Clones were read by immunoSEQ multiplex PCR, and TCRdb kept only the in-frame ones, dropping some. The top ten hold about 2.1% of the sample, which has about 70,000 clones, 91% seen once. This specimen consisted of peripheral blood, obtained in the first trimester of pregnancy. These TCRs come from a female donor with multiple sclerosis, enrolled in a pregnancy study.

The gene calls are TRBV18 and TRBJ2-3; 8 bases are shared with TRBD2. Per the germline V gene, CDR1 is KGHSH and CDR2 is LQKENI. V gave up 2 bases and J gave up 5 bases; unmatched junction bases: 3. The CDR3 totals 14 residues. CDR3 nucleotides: TGTGCCAGCTCACCAAAAAGCGGGGGAGATACGCAGTATTTT. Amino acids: CASSPKSGGDTQYF.

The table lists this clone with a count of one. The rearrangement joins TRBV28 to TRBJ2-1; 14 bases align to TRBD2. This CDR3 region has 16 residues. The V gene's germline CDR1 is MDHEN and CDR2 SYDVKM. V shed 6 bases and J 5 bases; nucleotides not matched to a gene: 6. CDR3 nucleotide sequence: TGTGCCAGCAGCCCCGCGGGACTAGCGGGAGACAATGAGCAGTTCTTC. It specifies CASSPAGLAGDNEQFF.

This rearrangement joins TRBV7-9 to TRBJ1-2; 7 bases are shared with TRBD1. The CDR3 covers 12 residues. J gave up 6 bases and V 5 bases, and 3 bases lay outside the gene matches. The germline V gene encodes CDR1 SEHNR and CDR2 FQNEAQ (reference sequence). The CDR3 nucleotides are TGTGCCAGCAGCCGTCAGGGGGATGGCTACACCTTC. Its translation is CASSRQGDGYTF.

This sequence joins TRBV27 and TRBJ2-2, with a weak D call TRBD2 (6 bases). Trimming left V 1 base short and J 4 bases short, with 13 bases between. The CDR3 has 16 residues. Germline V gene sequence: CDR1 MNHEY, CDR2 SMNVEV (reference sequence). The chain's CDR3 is CASSLLGEERTGELFF. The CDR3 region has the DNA TGTGCCAGCAGTTTATTGGGGGAGGAACGCACCGGGGAGCTGTTTTTT.

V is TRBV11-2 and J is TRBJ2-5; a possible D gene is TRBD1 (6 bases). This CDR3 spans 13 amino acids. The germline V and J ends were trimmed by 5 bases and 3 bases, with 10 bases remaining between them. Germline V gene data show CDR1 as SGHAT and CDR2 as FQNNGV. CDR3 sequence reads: CASSAYREETQYF. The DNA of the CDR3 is TGTGCCAGCAGCGCGTACAGGGAAGAGACCCAGTACTTC.

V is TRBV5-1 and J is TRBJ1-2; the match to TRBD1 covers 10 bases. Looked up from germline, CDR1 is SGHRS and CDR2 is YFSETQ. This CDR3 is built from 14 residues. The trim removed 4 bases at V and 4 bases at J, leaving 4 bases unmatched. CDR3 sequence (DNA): TGCGCCAGCAGCCTGACAGGGGGCTCCTATGGCTACACCTTC. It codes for CASSLTGGSYGYTF.

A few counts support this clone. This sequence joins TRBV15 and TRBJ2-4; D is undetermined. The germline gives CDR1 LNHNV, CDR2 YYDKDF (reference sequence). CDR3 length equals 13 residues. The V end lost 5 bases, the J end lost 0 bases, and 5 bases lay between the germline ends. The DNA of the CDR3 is TGTGCCACCAGCGAGCAAGCCAAAAACATTCAGTACTTC. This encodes CATSEQAKNIQYF.

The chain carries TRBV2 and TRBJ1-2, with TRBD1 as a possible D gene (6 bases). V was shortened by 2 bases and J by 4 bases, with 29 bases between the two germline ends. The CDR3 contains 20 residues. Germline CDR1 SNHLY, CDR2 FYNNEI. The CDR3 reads CASSERGRPRLDSAGYGYTF. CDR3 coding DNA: TGTGCCAGCAGTGAAAGGGGGAGACCGAGGCTAGATAGTGCCGGCTATGGCTACACCTTC. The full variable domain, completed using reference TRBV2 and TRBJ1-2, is EPEVTQTPSHQVTQMGQEVILRCVPISNHLYFYWYRQILGQKVEFLVSFYNNEISEKSEIFDDQFSVERPDGSNFTLKIRSTKLEDSAMYFCASSERGRPRLDSAGYGYTFGSGTRLTVV.

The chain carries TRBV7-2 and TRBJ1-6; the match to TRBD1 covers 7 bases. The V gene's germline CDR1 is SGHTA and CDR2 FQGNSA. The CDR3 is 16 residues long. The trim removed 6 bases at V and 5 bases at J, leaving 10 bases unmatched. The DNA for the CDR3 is TGTGCCAGCAGTCCACAGGGGCGCCCTGATAATTCACCCCTCCACTTT. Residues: CASSPQGRPDNSPLHF.

CDR3 sequence reads: CASRPPGVAGELFF. The CDR3 DNA reads TGTGCCAGCAGACCTCCGGGGGTGGCCGGGGAGCTGTTTTTT. This chain links TRBV7-9 with TRBJ2-2, with D tentatively TRBD2 (6 bases). Trimming shortened V by 6 bases and J by 6 bases, and 14 bases separated the two germline ends. The CDR3 totals 14 residues. The germline V gene encodes CDR1 SEHNR and CDR2 FQNEAQ (reference sequence).

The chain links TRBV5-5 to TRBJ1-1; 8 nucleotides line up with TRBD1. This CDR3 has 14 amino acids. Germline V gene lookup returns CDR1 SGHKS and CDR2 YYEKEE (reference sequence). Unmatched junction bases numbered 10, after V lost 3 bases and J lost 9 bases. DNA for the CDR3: TGTGCCAGCAGCTCCCGGGACAGGCGTCCCCAAGCTTTCTTT. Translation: CASSSRDRRPQAFF.

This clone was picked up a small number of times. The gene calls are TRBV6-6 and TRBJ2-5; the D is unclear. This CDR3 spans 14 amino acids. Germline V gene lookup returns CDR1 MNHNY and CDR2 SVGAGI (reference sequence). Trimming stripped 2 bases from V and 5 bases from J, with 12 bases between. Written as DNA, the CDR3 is TGTGCCAGCAGTTACGATTACTTGGGCGAGACCCAGTACTTC. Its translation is CASSYDYLGETQYF.

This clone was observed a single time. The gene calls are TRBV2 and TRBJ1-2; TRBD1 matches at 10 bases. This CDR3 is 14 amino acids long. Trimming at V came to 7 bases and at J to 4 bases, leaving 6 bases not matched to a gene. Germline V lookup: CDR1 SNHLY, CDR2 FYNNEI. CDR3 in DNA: TGTGCCAGCACTATGGGACAGGGGCTCTATGGCTACACCTTC. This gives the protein CASTMGQGLYGYTF.

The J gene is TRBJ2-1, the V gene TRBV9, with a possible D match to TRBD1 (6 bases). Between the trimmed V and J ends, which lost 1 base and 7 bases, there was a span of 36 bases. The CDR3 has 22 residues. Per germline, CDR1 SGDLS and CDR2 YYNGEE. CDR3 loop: CASSVTNIPVQGRPRTPNEQFF. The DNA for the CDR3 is TGTGCCAGCAGCGTAACTAACATACCGGTACAGGGCCGGCCTCGGACCCCGAATGAGCAGTTCTTC.

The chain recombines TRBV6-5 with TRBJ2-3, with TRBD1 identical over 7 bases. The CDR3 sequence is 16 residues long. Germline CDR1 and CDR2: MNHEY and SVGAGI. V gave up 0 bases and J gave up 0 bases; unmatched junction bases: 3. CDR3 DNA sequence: TGTGCCAGCAGTTACTCCCAGGACAGGAGCACAGATACGCAGTATTTT. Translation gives CASSYSQDRSTDTQYF.

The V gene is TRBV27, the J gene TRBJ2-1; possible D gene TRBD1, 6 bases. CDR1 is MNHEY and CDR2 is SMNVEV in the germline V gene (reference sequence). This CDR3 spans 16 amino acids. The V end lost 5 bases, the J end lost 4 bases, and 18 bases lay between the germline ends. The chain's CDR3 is CASSINSGDRYNEQFF. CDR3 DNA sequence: TGTGCCAGCAGTATAAATTCAGGCGACAGGTACAATGAGCAGTTCTTC.

The CDR3 DNA reads as TGTGCCAGCAGCTTGGCCCCTAGCGGGAGGGGGAATGAGCAGTTCTTC. Its translation is CASSLAPSGRGNEQFF. This sequence joins TRBV5-6 and TRBJ2-1; 12 nucleotides match TRBD2. The CDR3 is made up of 16 amino acids. V lost 0 bases, J lost 7 bases, and 5 bases stayed unmatched. The germline V gene has CDR1 SGHDT and CDR2 YYEEEE.

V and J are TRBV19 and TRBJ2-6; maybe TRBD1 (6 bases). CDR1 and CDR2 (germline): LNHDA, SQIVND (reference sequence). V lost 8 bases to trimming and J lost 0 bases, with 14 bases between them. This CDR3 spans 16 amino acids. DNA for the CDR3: TGTGCCAGTCAAAAGACAGGACCCTCTGGGGCCAACGTCCTGACTTTC. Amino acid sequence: CASQKTGPSGANVLTF.

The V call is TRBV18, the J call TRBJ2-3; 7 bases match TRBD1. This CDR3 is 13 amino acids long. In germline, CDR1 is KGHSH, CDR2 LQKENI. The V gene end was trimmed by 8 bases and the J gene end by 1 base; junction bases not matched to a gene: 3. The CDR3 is CASTGARTDTQYF. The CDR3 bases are TGTGCCAGCACAGGGGCGCGCACAGATACGCAGTATTTT.

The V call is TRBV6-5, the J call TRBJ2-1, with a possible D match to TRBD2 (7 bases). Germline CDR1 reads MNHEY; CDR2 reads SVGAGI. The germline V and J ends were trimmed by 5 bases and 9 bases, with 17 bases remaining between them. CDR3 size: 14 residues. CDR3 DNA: TGTGCCAGCAGTAGGGGGGGCCAGGCAGCTGAGCAGTTCTTC. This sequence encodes CASSRGGQAAEQFF.

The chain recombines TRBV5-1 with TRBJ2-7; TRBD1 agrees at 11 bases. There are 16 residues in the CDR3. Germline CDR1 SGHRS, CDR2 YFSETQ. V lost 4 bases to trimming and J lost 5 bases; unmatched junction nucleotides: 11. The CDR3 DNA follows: TGCGCCAGCAGCCTAAATCCGGGACAGGGGGGCGACGAGCAGTACTTC. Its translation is CASSLNPGQGGDEQYF.

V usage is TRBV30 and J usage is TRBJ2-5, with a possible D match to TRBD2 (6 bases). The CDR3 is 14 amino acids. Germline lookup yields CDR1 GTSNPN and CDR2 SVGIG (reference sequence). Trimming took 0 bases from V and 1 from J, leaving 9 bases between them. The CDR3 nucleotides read TGTGCCTGGAGTGTATGGGGACTCCAAGAGACCCAGTACTTC. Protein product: CAWSVWGLQETQYF.

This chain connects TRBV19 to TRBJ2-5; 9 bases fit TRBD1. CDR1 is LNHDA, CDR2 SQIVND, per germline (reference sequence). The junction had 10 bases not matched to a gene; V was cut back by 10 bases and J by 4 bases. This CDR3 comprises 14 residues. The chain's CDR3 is CATLPGGQGETQYF. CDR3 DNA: TGTGCCACCCTCCCAGGGGGACAGGGAGAGACCCAGTACTTC. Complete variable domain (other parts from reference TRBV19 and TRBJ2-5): DGGITQSPKYLFRKEGQNVTLSCEQNLNHDAMYWYRQDPGQGLRLIYYSQIVNDFQKGDIAEGYSVSREKKESFPLTVTSAQKNPTAFYLCATLPGGQGETQYFGPGTRLLVL.

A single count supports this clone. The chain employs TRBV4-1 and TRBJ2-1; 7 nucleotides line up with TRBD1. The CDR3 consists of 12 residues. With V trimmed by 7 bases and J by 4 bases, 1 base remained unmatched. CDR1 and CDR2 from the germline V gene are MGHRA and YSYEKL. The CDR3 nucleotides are TGCGCCAGCAAGGACAGGTACAATGAGCAGTTCTTC. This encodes CASKDRYNEQFF.

CDR3 sequence reads: CASSVKLRICYLAGEKANEKLFF. CDR3 sequence (DNA): TGTGCCAGCAGCGTAAAATTGCGGATCTGTTATTTGGCAGGGGAAAAGGCGAATGAAAAACTGTTTTTT. The V call is TRBV9, the J call TRBJ1-4; tentatively, D is TRBD1 (6 bases). Trimming took off 1 base at V and 5 bases at J, with 36 bases between the two ends. Germline CDR1 reads SGDLS; CDR2 reads YYNGEE. The CDR3 spans 23 residues.